The 26 T cell receptor beta chains presented below share a single source sample, sequenced in a study of shared clonotypes between healthy human individuals. Sequenced by immunoSEQ multiplex PCR; TCRdb stores in-frame clones only, minus some. The sample has about a million clones, around three quarters seen once. The sample was memory CD4+ T cells sorted from blood. Noted subset: CD45RA-negative fraction. These receptors were collected from a man between 18 and 29 years old in good health.

This sequence joins TRBV30 and TRBJ1-1; TRBD1 matches at 7 bases. Germline V lookup: CDR1 GTSNPN, CDR2 SVGIG (reference sequence). The CDR3 consists of 12 residues. J was trimmed by 5 bases and V by 5 bases; bases with no gene match: 5. The CDR3 reads CAWDRVRTEAFF. The CDR3 bases are TGTGCCTGGGACAGGGTAAGAACTGAAGCTTTCTTT.

This clone was counted a few times. The chain combines TRBV6-1 with TRBJ2-1; D is unresolved. Germline V gene lookup returns CDR1 MNHNS and CDR2 SASEGT. The CDR3 consists of 15 residues. The V end was cut by 4 bases, the J end by 5 bases, with 15 bases between. CDR3 in DNA: TGTGCCAGCAGTGCCCGCCCAAGAAGGGACAATGAGCAGTTCTTC. Translation gives CASSARPRRDNEQFF.

The rearrangement links TRBV30 to TRBJ1-3, with D hard to call. This CDR3 contains 11 residues. Germline CDR1 GTSNPN, CDR2 SVGIG (reference sequence). V was cut by 6 bases and J by 7 bases, with 10 bases left in between. CDR3 residues: CACQLVNTIYF. The CDR3 region has the DNA TGTGCCTGCCAATTAGTGAACACCATATATTTT. Combining the CDR3 with reference TRBV30 and TRBJ1-3 gives the whole variable domain SQTIHQWPATLVQPVGSPLSLECTVEGTSNPNLYWYRQAAGRGLQLLFYSVGIGQISSEVPQNLSASRPQDRQFILSSKKLLLSDSGFYLCACQLVNTIYFGEGSWLTVV.

The chain uses TRBV5-4 and TRBJ1-1, with D perhaps TRBD1 (5 bases). The CDR3 loop spans 15 amino acids. V lost 0 bases and J 0 bases, leaving 9 bases between the germline ends. Germline V gene sequence: CDR1 SGHNT, CDR2 YYREEE (reference sequence). CDR3 in amino acids: CASSLVAGLNTEAFF. In DNA form, the CDR3 reads TGTGCCAGCAGCTTGGTAGCAGGGTTGAACACTGAAGCTTTCTTT.

V gene TRBV30 combines with J gene TRBJ2-2; weak D call: TRBD1 (6 bases). With 6 bases removed from V and 1 base from J, the gap between germline ends came to 21 bases. This CDR3 is built from 17 residues. The V gene's germline CDR1 is GTSNPN and CDR2 SVGIG (reference sequence). CDR3 loop: CACSILRGTRNTGELFF. CDR3 coding DNA: TGTGCCTGTAGCATTCTGAGGGGGACCCGGAACACCGGGGAGCTGTTTTTT.

J is TRBJ1-6 and V is TRBV9, with a possible D match to TRBD1 (5 bases). Trimming took off 3 bases at V and 7 bases at J, with 14 bases between the two ends. The CDR3 has 15 residues. Germline V lookup: CDR1 SGDLS, CDR2 YYNGEE. CDR3 in DNA: TGTGCCAGCAGCGGGTCGGGACGGAACAATTCACCCCTCCACTTT. It translates to CASSGSGRNNSPLHF.

V is TRBV29-1 and J is TRBJ1-4; D is possibly TRBD1 (6 bases). Germline lookup yields CDR1 SQVTM and CDR2 ANQGSEA. V lost 5 bases to trimming and J lost 4 bases, with 8 bases between them. This CDR3 has 12 amino acids. The DNA for the CDR3 is TGCAGCGTTCGCAGGGGTAATGAAAAACTGTTTTTT. Amino acid sequence: CSVRRGNEKLFF. Looking up the rest from reference TRBV29-1 and TRBJ1-4 gives the full variable domain: SAVISQKPSRDICQRGTSLTIQCQVDSQVTMMFWYRQQPGQSLTLIATANQGSEATYESGFVIDKFPISRPNLTFSTLTVSNMSPEDSSIYLCSVRRGNEKLFFGSGTQLSVL.

A few counts support this clone. The V gene is TRBV28, the J gene TRBJ2-7; TRBD1 is a possible D gene (6 bases). Trimming took 7 bases from V and 3 from J, leaving 13 bases between them. The V gene's germline CDR1 is MDHEN and CDR2 SYDVKM. The CDR3 sequence is 13 residues long. CDR3 bases: TGTGCCAGCACCAAAACAGGGATCTACGAGCAGTACTTC. Protein: CASTKTGIYEQYF.

The chain joins TRBV12-5 to TRBJ2-7; D tentatively fits TRBD1 or TRBD2 (6 bases each). The CDR3 length is 13 residues. The V gene lost 6 bases and the J gene lost 5 bases, with 14 bases spanning the gap. CDR1 LGHNT and CDR2 FRNRAP come from the germline V gene. The CDR3 protein is CASGHSGGHEQYF. For the CDR3, the DNA is TGTGCTAGTGGCCACTCCGGGGGCCACGAGCAGTACTTC.

J is TRBJ2-5 and V is TRBV9; TRBD1 aligns across 8 bases. Germline V gene data show CDR1 as SGDLS and CDR2 as YYNGEE. CDR3 size: 15 residues. Germline trimming cut 3 bases from V and 5 bases from J; bases unmatched to any gene: 9. The CDR3 DNA reads as TGTGCCAGCAGCGCCGGGACAGGCACATGGGAGACCCAGTACTTC. Protein sequence: CASSAGTGTWETQYF. The whole variable domain, filled in from reference TRBV9 and TRBJ2-5, reads DSGVTQTPKHLITATGQRVTLRCSPRSGDLSVYWYQQSLDQGLQFLIQYYNGEERAKGNILERFSAQQFPDLHSELNLSSLELGDSALYFCASSAGTGTWETQYFGPGTRLLVL.

This chain connects TRBV19 to TRBJ2-1; tentatively, D is TRBD2 (6 bases). The ends were cut back, 10 bases at V and 5 bases at J, with 15 bases in the middle. Per germline, CDR1 LNHDA and CDR2 SQIVND (reference sequence). The length of the CDR3 is 13 residues. The CDR3: CATRRVADNEQFF. For the CDR3, the DNA is TGTGCCACCCGGAGAGTAGCGGACAATGAGCAGTTCTTC.

V is TRBV27 and J is TRBJ1-1, with D tentatively TRBD1 (6 bases). The CDR3 spans 14 residues. Trimming took off 5 bases at V and 2 bases at J, with 12 bases between the two ends. Germline V gene lookup returns CDR1 MNHEY and CDR2 SMNVEV (reference sequence). CDR3 amino acids: CASSPGTTNTEAFF. In DNA form, the CDR3 reads TGTGCCAGCAGTCCAGGGACAACTAACACTGAAGCTTTCTTT.

The chain couples TRBV4-2 to TRBJ1-1; D uncertain. CDR3 size: 16 residues. Germline CDR1 is LGHNA and CDR2 is YNFKEQ. Deletions cut 3 bases from V and 1 base from J, with 15 bases between. In nucleotides, the CDR3 is TGTGCCAGCAGCCATGGTCGTCCGGGGTCGAACACTGAAGCTTTCTTT. It is translated as CASSHGRPGSNTEAFF.

The chain recombines TRBV5-1 with TRBJ2-3; maybe TRBD2 (5 bases). Germline V CDR1 and CDR2: SGHRS, YFSETQ. Between the trimmed V and J ends, which lost 7 bases and 0 bases, there was a span of 12 bases. CDR3 length equals 14 residues. CDR3 DNA sequence: TGCGCCAGCGAGAACGGGGTTAGCACAGATACGCAGTATTTT. It specifies CASENGVSTDTQYF.

This clone was found once. The V call is TRBV18, the J call TRBJ2-7, with D possibly TRBD2 on 6 matching bases. CDR1 and CDR2 (germline): KGHSH, LQKENI. The V end was cut by 1 base, the J end by 3 bases, with 19 bases between. This CDR3 comprises 17 residues. CDR3 DNA sequence: TGTGCCAGCTCACCACAAAAAGCTCTAGCGATCAACTACGAGCAGTACTTC. It specifies CASSPQKALAINYEQYF.

This clone came up a few times. The CDR3 region has the DNA TGTGCCAGCAAACAGGGGACGAACACTGAAGCTTTCTTT. This encodes CASKQGTNTEAFF. The chain is built from TRBV6-1 and TRBJ1-1, with 7 bases identical to TRBD1. Germline assignment: CDR1 MNHNS and CDR2 SASEGT. The V segment lost 7 bases and the J segment 1 base; nucleotides outside the gene matches: 3. CDR3 size: 13 residues.

V usage is TRBV2 and J usage is TRBJ1-2, with 7 bases lining up with TRBD1. V lost 6 bases to trimming and J lost 2 bases; unmatched junction nucleotides: 6. Germline CDR1 SNHLY, CDR2 FYNNEI. The length of the CDR3 is 14 residues. CDR3 DNA: TGTGCCAGCAGGGAGGGGACAGTGAACTATGGCTACACCTTC. This codes for CASREGTVNYGYTF.

In this sample, this clone turned up once. The gene calls are TRBV6-1 and TRBJ1-2; D uncertain. Germline CDR1 MNHNS, CDR2 SASEGT. V gave up 6 bases and J gave up 7 bases, with 9 bases separating them. The CDR3 is 11 residues long. CDR3 bases: TGTGCCAGCAGGTTCTCGGGTGGCTACACCTTC. This sequence encodes CASRFSGGYTF.

The chain has TRBV19 and TRBJ1-2; 11 bases are a match to TRBD1. Germline assignment: CDR1 LNHDA and CDR2 SQIVND (reference sequence). This CDR3 has 14 amino acids. Trimming at V came to 10 bases and at J to 7 bases, leaving 11 bases not matched to a gene. CDR3 protein: CATLPGQGAGGYTF. The CDR3 DNA follows: TGTGCCACCCTCCCAGGACAGGGGGCGGGTGGCTACACCTTC. The variable domain in full, completed from reference TRBV19 and TRBJ1-2, reads DGGITQSPKYLFRKEGQNVTLSCEQNLNHDAMYWYRQDPGQGLRLIYYSQIVNDFQKGDIAEGYSVSREKKESFPLTVTSAQKNPTAFYLCATLPGQGAGGYTFGSGTRLTVV.

The rearrangement uses TRBV5-4 and TRBJ2-1; 8 nucleotides agree with TRBD1. Trimming took 4 bases from V and 1 from J; bases not matched to a gene: 7. The CDR3 contains 16 residues. Per the germline V gene, CDR1 is SGHNT and CDR2 is YYREEE (reference sequence). The CDR3 spells CASSRNQGASYNEQFF. In DNA form, the CDR3 reads TGTGCCAGCAGCCGAAACCAGGGGGCTTCCTACAATGAGCAGTTCTTC.

V and J are TRBV19 and TRBJ2-1; the D gene is possibly TRBD2 (5 bases). The CDR3 length is 14 residues. Germline lookup yields CDR1 LNHDA and CDR2 SQIVND (reference sequence). Trimming left V 7 bases short and J 9 bases short, with 19 bases between. CDR3: CASTPPGNLGEQFF. In DNA form, the CDR3 reads TGTGCCAGTACCCCACCCGGGAATCTTGGTGAGCAGTTCTTC.

About this clone itself: This sequence may be a read error, since a much larger clone differs from it by one base. The V call is TRBV5-4, the J call TRBJ2-7; D uncertain. Trimming removed 0 bases from V and 3 bases from J, with 4 bases in between. The length of the CDR3 is 12 residues. The germline CDR1 and CDR2 sequences are SGHNT and YYREEE (reference sequence). CDR3 DNA sequence: TGTGCCAGCAGCTTGGGGGGCTACGAGCAGTACTTC. Its protein is CASSLGGYEQYF.

V usage is TRBV6-1 and J usage is TRBJ1-2, with D perhaps TRBD1 (6 bases). The V gene's germline CDR1 is MNHNS and CDR2 SASEGT. Deletions cut 6 bases from V and 8 bases from J, with 19 bases between. The CDR3 loop spans 14 amino acids. The CDR3: CASRMRQGNDGYTF. The CDR3 DNA follows: TGTGCCAGCAGAATGAGGCAGGGGAATGACGGCTACACCTTC.

This clone was detected a few times. A junction boundary mismatches the germline segment, possibly from a read error. Distinct nucleotide sequences in the sample also encode this CDR3. The genes are TRBV7-7 and TRBJ2-3; perhaps TRBD1 as D (6 bases). Germline-derived CDR1 and CDR2 are SSHAT and FNYEAQ (reference sequence). The CDR3 loop spans 13 amino acids. CDR3 region: CASSSGGTDTQYF. The CDR3 nucleotides are TGTGCTAGCAGCTCAGGGGGCACAGATACGCAGTATTTT.

This clone was detected many times. The V call is TRBV2, the J call TRBJ1-5; TRBD1 agrees at 7 bases. The germline CDR1 and CDR2 sequences are SNHLY and FYNNEI. Trimming removed 3 bases from V and 1 base from J; junction bases left unmatched: 9. The CDR3 extends over 17 amino acids. As DNA, the CDR3 is TGTGCCAGCAGTGAGAGACAGGGCGGGAGAAGCAATCAGCCCCAGCATTTT. Translation: CASSERQGGRSNQPQHF.

The chain has TRBV14 and TRBJ1-5; no clear D. Germline-derived CDR1 and CDR2 are SGHDN and FVKESK. V was trimmed by 0 bases and J by 4 bases, leaving 4 bases between them. The CDR3 runs to 13 residues. CDR3 sequence: CASSQEFNQPQHF. As DNA, the CDR3 is TGTGCCAGCAGCCAAGAGTTTAATCAGCCCCAGCATTTT.